This is a list of T cell receptor beta chains from one sample in a study of blood T cell repertoires in COVID-19. Clones were sequenced by immunoSEQ multiplex PCR, and TCRdb holds only the in-frame ones, with some missing. The sample holds some 50,000 clones, around four fifths seen once. The sequenced sample consisted of peripheral blood. The receptors here all came from a man aged 50-60 years with acute or convalescent COVID-19. CDR3s include the opening cysteine and the closing phenylalanine or tryptophan. The order of the fields is J gene, D gene, V gene, clone size, CDR3 DNA, CDR3 protein. A D gene is named only where the DNA matches it firmly. A row's size may be missing; if present it is once, few, many or a size class.

j_gene: TRBJ1-1
d_gene: TRBD1
v_gene: TRBV2
abundance: NA
CDR3nt: TGTGCTAGCACCGAATTACCGGGACAGGGGAAAGGTGCTGAAGCTTTCTTT
CDR3aa: CASTELPGQGKGAEAFF

j_gene: TRBJ2-4
d_gene: NA
v_gene: TRBV5-1
abundance: once
CDR3nt: TGCGCCAGCAGCTCGGTCGGGGCCAAAAACATTCAGTACTTC
CDR3aa: CASSSVGAKNIQYF

j_gene: TRBJ2-7
d_gene: TRBD2
v_gene: TRBV28
abundance: few
CDR3nt: TGTGCCAGCAGTTTGGCCCACACTAGCGAGCCCCTGGAGCAGTACTTC
CDR3aa: CASSLAHTSEPLEQYF

j_gene: TRBJ1-1
d_gene: NA
v_gene: TRBV7-9
abundance: NA
CDR3nt: TGTGCCAGCAGCTTACGTACAGAGAACACTGAAGCTTTCTTT
CDR3aa: CASSLRTENTEAFF

j_gene: TRBJ2-7
d_gene: TRBD1
v_gene: TRBV7-6
abundance: NA
CDR3nt: TGTGCCAGCAGCTTAGACGACAGGGTTCGGGGCGAGCAGTACTTC
CDR3aa: CASSLDDRVRGEQYF

j_gene: TRBJ1-2
d_gene: NA
v_gene: TRBV5-4
abundance: NA
CDR3nt: TGTGCCAGCGGCCTGAGGGCGGGGAACTATGGCTACACCTTC
CDR3aa: CASGLRAGNYGYTF

j_gene: TRBJ1-6
d_gene: NA
v_gene: TRBV3-1/TRBV3-2
abundance: once
CDR3nt: TGTGCCAGCAGCCGGAGAGGACAGACAACTTCCTATAATTCACCCCTCCACTTT
CDR3aa: CASSRRGQTTSYNSPLHF

j_gene: TRBJ1-2
d_gene: TRBD1
v_gene: TRBV29-1
abundance: NA
CDR3nt: TGCAGCGTCCTGACCTCCTCGGGACAGGGGGCCGACTATGGCTACACCTTC
CDR3aa: CSVLTSSGQGADYGYTF

j_gene: TRBJ2-3
d_gene: NA
v_gene: TRBV11-2
abundance: NA
CDR3nt: TGTGCCAGCAGCTTACGTCACCTCCTAGAGGGTACGCAGTATTTT
CDR3aa: CASSLRHLLEGTQYF

j_gene: TRBJ1-2
d_gene: NA
v_gene: TRBV4-1
abundance: NA
CDR3nt: TGCGCCAGCAGCCAACCTACGGCGGGGGGCAGCTATGGCTACACCTTC
CDR3aa: CASSQPTAGGSYGYTF

j_gene: TRBJ1-1
d_gene: NA
v_gene: TRBV7-9
abundance: NA
CDR3nt: TGTGCCAGCAGCGAACAGGGTGCGAACACTGAAGCTTTCTTT
CDR3aa: CASSEQGANTEAFF

j_gene: TRBJ1-4
d_gene: TRBD1
v_gene: TRBV27
abundance: NA
CDR3nt: TGTGCCAGCAGCGTAGGGGGTGGGACAGGGGGTGAAAAACTGTTTTTT
CDR3aa: CASSVGGGTGGEKLFF

j_gene: TRBJ1-2
d_gene: TRBD1
v_gene: TRBV6-6
abundance: NA
CDR3nt: TGTGCCAGCAGGAAGGACAGGGGTTATGGCTACACCTTC
CDR3aa: CASRKDRGYGYTF

j_gene: TRBJ1-3
d_gene: TRBD1
v_gene: TRBV20-1
abundance: NA
CDR3nt: TGCAGTGCTAGTGGTGGACAGGGTTCGGGAAACACCATATATTTT
CDR3aa: CSASGGQGSGNTIYF

j_gene: TRBJ2-1
d_gene: TRBD2
v_gene: TRBV9
abundance: NA
CDR3nt: TGTGCCAGCAGCGATCCGCTCGGGACTAGCGGGAGTACGGGGTACAATGAGCAGTTCTTC
CDR3aa: CASSDPLGTSGSTGYNEQFF

j_gene: TRBJ2-1
d_gene: TRBD2
v_gene: TRBV9
abundance: NA
CDR3nt: TGTGCCAGCAGCGTAAAGCGGGAGGGCCCCTACAATGAGCAGTTCTTC
CDR3aa: CASSVKREGPYNEQFF

j_gene: TRBJ1-3
d_gene: NA
v_gene: TRBV6-5
abundance: NA
CDR3nt: TGTGCCAGCAGTTATTTCGGGGTCTCTGGAAACACCATATATTTT
CDR3aa: CASSYFGVSGNTIYF

j_gene: TRBJ1-2
d_gene: TRBD1
v_gene: TRBV2
abundance: NA
CDR3nt: TGTGCCAGCAGCGCGGACAGGTTCTATGGCTACACCTTC
CDR3aa: CASSADRFYGYTF

j_gene: TRBJ1-3
d_gene: TRBD1
v_gene: TRBV5-5
abundance: NA
CDR3nt: TGTGCCAGCAGATTGACCTACAGGGGGCAAGGAAACACCATATATTTT
CDR3aa: CASRLTYRGQGNTIYF

j_gene: TRBJ1-1
d_gene: NA
v_gene: TRBV24-1
abundance: NA
CDR3nt: TGTGCCACCAGTGATTTGCCTGGTGTATCCGGCCCGGGGACTGAAGCTTTCTTT
CDR3aa: CATSDLPGVSGPGTEAFF

j_gene: TRBJ2-1
d_gene: TRBD2
v_gene: TRBV13
abundance: NA
CDR3nt: TGTGCCAGCAGCTCCGCCTACCGAAGCGGGGGCGCCTACAATGAGCAGTTCTTC
CDR3aa: CASSSAYRSGGAYNEQFF

j_gene: TRBJ1-4
d_gene: TRBD1
v_gene: TRBV5-6
abundance: NA
CDR3nt: TGTGCCAGCAGCCGCATCGGACAGGGAAATGAAAAACTGTTTTTT
CDR3aa: CASSRIGQGNEKLFF

j_gene: TRBJ2-1
d_gene: NA
v_gene: TRBV7-9
abundance: NA
CDR3nt: TGTGCCAGCAACTTAGGCTTTCAGGGTAATGAGCAGTTCTTC
CDR3aa: CASNLGFQGNEQFF

j_gene: TRBJ2-2
d_gene: NA
v_gene: TRBV7-3
abundance: NA
CDR3nt: TGTGCCAGCAGTCTACCAGGGGGGGAGCTGTTTTTT
CDR3aa: CASSLPGGELFF

j_gene: TRBJ2-7
d_gene: TRBD2
v_gene: TRBV4-1
abundance: NA
CDR3nt: TGCGCCAGCAGCCAAGGTCCTAGCGGAAGCTACGAGCAGTACTTC
CDR3aa: CASSQGPSGSYEQYF

j_gene: TRBJ1-4
d_gene: NA
v_gene: TRBV28
abundance: NA
CDR3nt: TGTGCCAGCAGTTTACGCCGGTCGGTTTATATTTCTGAAAAACTGTTTTTT
CDR3aa: CASSLRRSVYISEKLFF

j_gene: TRBJ2-3
d_gene: TRBD2
v_gene: TRBV10-1
abundance: NA
CDR3nt: TGCGCCAGCAGTGAATTGTTCAGCGGGGGGCCGGGAACGCAGTATTTT
CDR3aa: CASSELFSGGPGTQYF

j_gene: TRBJ1-1
d_gene: TRBD1
v_gene: TRBV4-1
abundance: NA
CDR3nt: TGCGCCAGCAGCCAAGTGGGACAGGGACCTTTGAACACTGAAGCTTTCTTT
CDR3aa: CASSQVGQGPLNTEAFF

j_gene: TRBJ2-7
d_gene: TRBD1
v_gene: TRBV11-3
abundance: NA
CDR3nt: TGTGCCAGCAGCTTAAAATGGGACAGCTTGAGCTCCTACGAGCAGTACTTC
CDR3aa: CASSLKWDSLSSYEQYF

j_gene: TRBJ1-2
d_gene: NA
v_gene: TRBV2
abundance: few
CDR3nt: TGTGCCAGCAGATCAGACTGGGACTATGGCTACACCTTC
CDR3aa: CASRSDWDYGYTF

j_gene: TRBJ2-7
d_gene: NA
v_gene: TRBV6-1
abundance: NA
CDR3nt: TGTGCCAGCAGTTCCCGGGACATAGCCTACGAGCAGTACTTC
CDR3aa: CASSSRDIAYEQYF

j_gene: TRBJ2-5
d_gene: TRBD1
v_gene: TRBV5-1
abundance: NA
CDR3nt: TGCGCCAGCAGCCTCTGGACAGGGCAAGAGACCCAGTACTTC
CDR3aa: CASSLWTGQETQYF

j_gene: TRBJ2-5
d_gene: TRBD2
v_gene: TRBV5-4
abundance: NA
CDR3nt: TGTGCCAGCAGCTTGGTAGCGGGAGGGCAAGAGACCCAGTACTTC
CDR3aa: CASSLVAGGQETQYF

j_gene: TRBJ1-1
d_gene: TRBD1
v_gene: TRBV11-2
abundance: NA
CDR3nt: TGTGCCAGCAGCTTTCCCGACAGGGGCGCTGAAGCTTTCTTT
CDR3aa: CASSFPDRGAEAFF

j_gene: TRBJ2-7
d_gene: TRBD1
v_gene: TRBV5-1
abundance: NA
CDR3nt: TGCGCCAGCAGCCCCGGACAGGGTAACTACGAGCAGTACTTC
CDR3aa: CASSPGQGNYEQYF

j_gene: TRBJ2-1
d_gene: NA
v_gene: TRBV19
abundance: NA
CDR3nt: TGTGCCAGTAGTACCCTGGGGGCTAGCGGCCACTACAATGAGCAGTTCTTC
CDR3aa: CASSTLGASGHYNEQFF

j_gene: TRBJ1-2
d_gene: NA
v_gene: TRBV28
abundance: NA
CDR3nt: TGTGCCAGCACCTCCCCAGAAGGGGCCTCGTTTCCTTATGGCTACACCTTC
CDR3aa: CASTSPEGASFPYGYTF

j_gene: TRBJ2-7
d_gene: TRBD1
v_gene: TRBV5-5
abundance: NA
CDR3nt: TGTGCCAGCAGCTTGGAGGGGGACAGTTACTACGAGCAGTACTTC
CDR3aa: CASSLEGDSYYEQYF

j_gene: TRBJ2-3
d_gene: TRBD2
v_gene: TRBV7-9
abundance: NA
CDR3nt: TGTGCCAGCAGCTTAGGAGGGAATAAAGCGGGAGTACCGGCAGATACGCAGTATTTT
CDR3aa: CASSLGGNKAGVPADTQYF

j_gene: TRBJ2-5
d_gene: TRBD1
v_gene: TRBV6-5
abundance: NA
CDR3nt: TGTGCCAGCAGTTTTAGGGGGCTTCTGGAGACCCAGTACTTC
CDR3aa: CASSFRGLLETQYF

j_gene: TRBJ2-2
d_gene: NA
v_gene: TRBV15
abundance: NA
CDR3nt: TGTGCCACCAGCACTTTCGTGGGAGGCACCGGGGAGCTGTTTTTT
CDR3aa: CATSTFVGGTGELFF

j_gene: TRBJ2-1
d_gene: TRBD1
v_gene: TRBV15
abundance: NA
CDR3nt: TGTGCCACCAGCAGAGCCGGGACAGGGTGGAATAATGAGCAGTTCTTC
CDR3aa: CATSRAGTGWNNEQFF

j_gene: TRBJ2-1
d_gene: TRBD1
v_gene: TRBV5-1
abundance: NA
CDR3nt: TGCGCCAGCAGCTTGGGGACAGGGAAGTACAATGAGCAGTTCTTC
CDR3aa: CASSLGTGKYNEQFF

j_gene: TRBJ1-2
d_gene: NA
v_gene: TRBV25-1
abundance: few
CDR3nt: TGTGCCAGCAGCCCCGTGGGGCGAGCTAACTATGGCTACACCTTC
CDR3aa: CASSPVGRANYGYTF

j_gene: TRBJ1-4
d_gene: TRBD1
v_gene: TRBV4-2
abundance: NA
CDR3nt: TGTGCCAGCAGCCTATTGTCGGGACAGGCTAATGAAAAACTGTTTTTT
CDR3aa: CASSLLSGQANEKLFF

j_gene: TRBJ2-1
d_gene: TRBD2
v_gene: TRBV19
abundance: NA
CDR3nt: TGTGCCAGTAGTTATAGCGGGAGGGCCCAAGACAATGAGCAGTTCTTC
CDR3aa: CASSYSGRAQDNEQFF

j_gene: TRBJ2-1
d_gene: NA
v_gene: TRBV7-9
abundance: NA
CDR3nt: TGTGCCAGCAGTTCGAGGTCGGCTAGAGCCACTTACAATGAGCAGTTCTTC
CDR3aa: CASSSRSARATYNEQFF